This TCR beta chain derives from a study of T-cell memory formation after mild COVID-19. With regard to this clonotype: Its antigen is unknown.

CDR1 SGHTA and CDR2 FQGNSA come from the germline V gene. The J segment lost 4 bases and the V segment lost 5 bases, leaving 5 bases of the junction unmatched. The CDR3 loop spans 15 amino acids. A single record per CDR3 protein comes from TCRdb applying MiXCR to the 5' RACE reads. Altogether fewer than 50,000 distinct CDR3 sequences are present, about 7.3% being singletons, with the ten largest covering 1.4%. General study points: Cross-reactive memory seemingly joined, as some responding clones were found in pre-infection memory.

The rearrangement links TRBV7-2 to TRBJ2-3, with 11 bases that match TRBD2. The specimen sequenced was PBMCs or a T cell subset sorted from them (not recorded which). This TCR was recovered from a man younger than 35 who had mild COVID-19 (a few samples of this study predate the infection). Cell type and time point are not known. In nucleotides, the CDR3 is TGTGCCAGCAGCACGGGACTAGCGGATTCAGATACGCAGTATTTT. It encodes CASSTGLADSDTQYF.